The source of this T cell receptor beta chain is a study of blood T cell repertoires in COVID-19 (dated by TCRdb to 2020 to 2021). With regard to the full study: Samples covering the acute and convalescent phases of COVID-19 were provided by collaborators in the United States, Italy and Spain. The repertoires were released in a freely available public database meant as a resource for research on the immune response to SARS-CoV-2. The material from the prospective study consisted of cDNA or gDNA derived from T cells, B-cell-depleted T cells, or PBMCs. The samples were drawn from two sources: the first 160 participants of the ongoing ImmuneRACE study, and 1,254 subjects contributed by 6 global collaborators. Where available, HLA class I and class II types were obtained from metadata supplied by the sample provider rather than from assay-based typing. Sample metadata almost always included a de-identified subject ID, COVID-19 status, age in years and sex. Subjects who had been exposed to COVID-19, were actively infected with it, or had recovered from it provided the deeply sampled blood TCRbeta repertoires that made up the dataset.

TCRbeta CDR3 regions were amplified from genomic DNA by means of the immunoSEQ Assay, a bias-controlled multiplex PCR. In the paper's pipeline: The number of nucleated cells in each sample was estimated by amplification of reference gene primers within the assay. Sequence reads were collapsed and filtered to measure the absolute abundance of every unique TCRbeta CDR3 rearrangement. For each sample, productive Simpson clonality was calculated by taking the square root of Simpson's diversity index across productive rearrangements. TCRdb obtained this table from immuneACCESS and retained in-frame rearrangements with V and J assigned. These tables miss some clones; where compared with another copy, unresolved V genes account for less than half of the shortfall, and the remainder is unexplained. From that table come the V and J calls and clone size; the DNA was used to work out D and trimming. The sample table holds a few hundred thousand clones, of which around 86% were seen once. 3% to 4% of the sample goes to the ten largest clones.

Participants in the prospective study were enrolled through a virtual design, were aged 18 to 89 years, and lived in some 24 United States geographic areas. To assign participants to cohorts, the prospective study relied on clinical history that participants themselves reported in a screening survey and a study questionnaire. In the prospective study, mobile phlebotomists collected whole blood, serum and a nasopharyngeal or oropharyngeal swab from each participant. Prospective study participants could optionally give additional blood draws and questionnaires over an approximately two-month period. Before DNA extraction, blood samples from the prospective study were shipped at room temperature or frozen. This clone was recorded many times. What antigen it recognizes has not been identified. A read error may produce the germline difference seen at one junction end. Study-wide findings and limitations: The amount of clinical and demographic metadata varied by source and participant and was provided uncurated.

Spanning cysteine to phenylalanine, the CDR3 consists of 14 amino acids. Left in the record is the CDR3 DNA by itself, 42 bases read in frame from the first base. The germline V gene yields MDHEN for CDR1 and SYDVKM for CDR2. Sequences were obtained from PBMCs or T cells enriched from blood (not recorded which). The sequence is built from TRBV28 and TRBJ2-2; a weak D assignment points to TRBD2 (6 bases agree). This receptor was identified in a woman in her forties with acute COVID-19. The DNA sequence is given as TGTGCCAGCAGTCTGGGGACTTTCACCGCGGAGCTGTTTTTT. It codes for CASSLGTFTAELFF.